The next 10 T cell receptor beta chains were all read from a single sample in a study of blood T cell repertoires in COVID-19 (dated by TCRdb to about 2020). Library method: the immunoSEQ multiplex PCR assay. This immuneACCESS table, as held by TCRdb, lists in-frame sequences with V and J called but not all clones. Of the missing ones, under half trace to an unresolved V gene in checked studies; the others have no known cause. The sample table contains roughly 150,000 clones; only one count was recorded for roughly 88% of them. Together, the top ten hold 5.2% of the sample. The sequenced material came from PBMCs or T cells enriched from blood (not recorded which). Receptors originate from a man aged 65 to 79 who had been exposed to COVID-19.

J is TRBJ2-3 and V is TRBV19; TRBD2 might be the D (6 bases). V was clipped by 5 bases and J by 4 bases, with 13 bases between them. This CDR3 is built from 14 residues. Per germline, CDR1 LNHDA and CDR2 SQIVND (reference sequence). CDR3 residues: CASSYPGEADTQYF. The CDR3 DNA is TGTGCCAGTAGTTACCCGGGGGAGGCAGATACGCAGTATTTT.

The V gene is TRBV4-3, the J gene TRBJ2-2, with TRBD2 identical over 14 bases. The CDR3 length is 18 residues. Germline lookup yields CDR1 LGHNA and CDR2 YSLEER. J was trimmed by 6 bases and V by 0 bases; bases with no gene match: 6. This CDR3 reads CASSQDRLAGGLAGELFF. The CDR3 coding sequence is TGCGCCAGCAGCCAAGATCGACTAGCGGGAGGGTTGGCCGGGGAGCTGTTTTTT.

The chain links TRBV5-3 to TRBJ1-4, with 10 bases lining up with TRBD1. TRBV5-3 is an open reading frame, and its role is uncertain. The CDR3 loop spans 18 amino acids. The trim removed 4 bases at V and 3 bases at J, leaving 12 bases unmatched. The CDR3 loop is CARSPSRDRGPPNEKLFF. The CDR3 nucleotides are TGTGCCAGAAGCCCCTCTAGGGACAGGGGCCCCCCTAATGAAAAACTGTTTTTT.

V and J are TRBV11-2 and TRBJ1-4; weak D call: TRBD1 (5 bases). The CDR3 runs 15 residues. Germline V gene data show CDR1 as SGHAT and CDR2 as FQNNGV. The ends were cut back, 2 bases at V and 8 bases at J, with 15 bases in the middle. The CDR3 loop reads CASSLSPQGLEKLFF. In DNA form, the CDR3 reads TGTGCCAGCAGCTTAAGTCCCCAGGGACTCGAAAAACTGTTTTTT. Full variable domain (rest looked up from reference TRBV11-2 and TRBJ1-4): EAGVAQSPRYKIIEKRQSVAFWCNPISGHATLYWYQQILGQGPKLLIQFQNNGVVDDSQLPKDRFSAERLKGVDSTLKIQPAKLEDSAVYLCASSLSPQGLEKLFFGSGTQLSVL.

CDR3 bases: TGTGCCAGCAGCTTCTCAGGGGTTAAGAACGAGCAGTACTTC. This translates into CASSFSGVKNEQYF. J is TRBJ2-7 and V is TRBV7-9; tentatively, D is TRBD1 (6 bases). Germline V CDR1 and CDR2: SEHNR, FQNEAQ (reference sequence). There are 14 residues in the CDR3. V gave up 3 bases and J gave up 5 bases, with 14 bases separating them.

CDR3 coding DNA: TGCGCCAGCAGCCAAGAAGCAGGGAATGTGGGAAACACCATATATTTT. It encodes CASSQEAGNVGNTIYF. This chain joins TRBV4-1 and TRBJ1-3; D is perhaps TRBD1 (5 bases). This CDR3 comprises 16 residues. Trimming removed 0 bases at V and 4 bases at J, with 13 bases between. Looked up from germline, CDR1 is MGHRA and CDR2 is YSYEKL.

V and J are TRBV19 and TRBJ1-4, with 8 positions matching TRBD1. Germline loops: CDR1 LNHDA, CDR2 SQIVND (reference sequence). This CDR3 is 15 amino acids long. V lost 4 bases to trimming and J lost 8 bases; unmatched junction nucleotides: 9. The CDR3 DNA reads TGTGCCAGTAGTAGATTCGGGACAGGATGGGAAAAACTGTTTTTT. It is translated as CASSRFGTGWEKLFF.

The CDR3 DNA sequence: TGTGCCAGCAGCCCCAGTACAGGGGAAGCTTTCTTT. Its translation: CASSPSTGEAFF. The chain recombines TRBV7-3 with TRBJ1-1, with D possibly TRBD1 on 6 matching bases. The V and J ends lost 5 bases and 8 bases respectively, with 12 bases between them. CDR3 size: 12 residues. CDR1 and CDR2 from the germline V gene are SGHTA and FQGTGA.

DNA of the CDR3: TGTGCCAGCAGGAGTCACGATAATTCACCCCTCCACTTT. Residues: CASRSHDNSPLHF. J is TRBJ1-6 and V is TRBV6-5; D remains ambiguous. This CDR3 has 13 residues. The V end was cut by 6 bases, the J end by 5 bases, with 8 bases between. The germline gives CDR1 MNHEY, CDR2 SVGAGI.

The chain couples TRBV14 to TRBJ2-7; 8 bases agree with TRBD2. Germline lookup yields CDR1 SGHDN and CDR2 FVKESK. The CDR3 spans 15 residues. Germline trimming cut 4 bases from V and 5 bases from J; bases unmatched to any gene: 10. The CDR3 loop is CASSPRGGARHEQYF. CDR3 coding DNA: TGTGCCAGCAGCCCCCGGGGGGGGGCGCGCCACGAGCAGTACTTC.